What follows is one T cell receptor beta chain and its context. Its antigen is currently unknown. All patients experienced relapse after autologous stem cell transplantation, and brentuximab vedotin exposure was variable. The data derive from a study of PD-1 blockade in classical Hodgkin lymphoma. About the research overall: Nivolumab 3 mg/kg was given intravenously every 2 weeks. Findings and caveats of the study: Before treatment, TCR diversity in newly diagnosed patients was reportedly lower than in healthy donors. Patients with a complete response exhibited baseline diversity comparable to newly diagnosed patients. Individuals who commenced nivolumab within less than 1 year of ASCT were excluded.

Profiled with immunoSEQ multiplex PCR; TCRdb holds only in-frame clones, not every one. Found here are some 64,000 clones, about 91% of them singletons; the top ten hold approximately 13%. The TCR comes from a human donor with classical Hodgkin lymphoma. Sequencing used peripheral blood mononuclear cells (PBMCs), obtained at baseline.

CDR3 nucleotide sequence: TGTGCCAGCAGTCCCGGGACAGGGGTGCATGGCTACACCTTC. It yields the protein CASSPGTGVHGYTF. This chain links TRBV28 with TRBJ1-2, with 10 bases identical to TRBD1. V was pared by 5 bases and J by 6 bases, with 6 bases of the junction left unmatched. This CDR3 is built from 14 residues. Looked up from germline, CDR1 is MDHEN and CDR2 is SYDVKM.